A single sample gave rise to the 19 T cell receptor beta chains below, sequenced in a study of blood T cell repertoires in COVID-19. TCRdb keeps only in-frame clones here, not all; method: immunoSEQ multiplex PCR. The data contain around 58,000 clones, 88% of them seen just once; the ten biggest clones take up approximately 4.3%. The sequenced sample was peripheral blood. Source of these receptors: a human donor in a cohort sampled during active COVID-19.

The chain recombines TRBV19 with TRBJ2-7; 12 positions agree with TRBD1. The CDR3 contains 15 residues. Germline CDR1 and CDR2: LNHDA and SQIVND (reference sequence). V lost 3 bases to trimming and J lost 6 bases; unmatched junction nucleotides: 6. The CDR3 nucleotides read TGTGCCAGTAGTATTAGGGACAGGGGGCCTGGCGAGCAGTACTTC. Amino acids: CASSIRDRGPGEQYF.

The chain employs TRBV5-1 and TRBJ2-5, with 7 bases that match TRBD2. Germline values: CDR1 SGHRS, CDR2 YFSETQ. The ends lost 5 bases at V and 7 bases at J; junction bases unmatched: 17. The CDR3 is 16 amino acids. The CDR3 loop is CASRYPRGGDSGTQYF. In DNA form, the CDR3 reads TGCGCCAGCAGATACCCTCGGGGAGGGGACTCCGGGACCCAGTACTTC.

J is TRBJ1-4 and V is TRBV6-5, with TRBD1 identical over 9 bases. Germline CDR1 and CDR2: MNHEY and SVGAGI. The CDR3 has 13 amino acids. Losses at the gene ends were 4 bases for V and 9 bases for J; bases not matched to a gene: 3. This CDR3 is CASSLTGGKKLFF. Written as DNA, the CDR3 is TGTGCCAGCAGTTTGACAGGGGGTAAAAAACTGTTTTTT.

The J gene is TRBJ2-3, the V gene TRBV27; the match to TRBD1 covers 10 bases. Germline CDR1 MNHEY, CDR2 SMNVEV (reference sequence). V was pared by 5 bases and J by 5 bases, with 10 bases of the junction left unmatched. This CDR3 spans 16 amino acids. The CDR3 sequence is CASSGPRQGAGDTQYF. CDR3 nucleotides: TGTGCCAGCAGTGGTCCGCGACAGGGGGCTGGAGATACGCAGTATTTT.

V and J are TRBV18 and TRBJ1-1; no clear D. The germline V and J ends were trimmed by 3 bases and 2 bases, with 7 bases remaining between them. The CDR3 runs to 13 residues. Germline lookup yields CDR1 KGHSH and CDR2 LQKENI. This CDR3 reads CASSPRDNTEAFF. The CDR3 nucleotides are TGTGCCAGCTCACCCCGGGATAACACTGAAGCTTTCTTT.

This clone occurred a few times. V is TRBV30 and J is TRBJ2-7; 10 bases are shared with TRBD2. V gave up 0 bases and J gave up 3 bases; unmatched junction bases: 5. CDR3 size: 15 residues. From germline, CDR1 is GTSNPN and CDR2 SVGIG (reference sequence). The CDR3 reads CAWSVYPSGGYEQYF. Here the CDR3 DNA reads TGTGCCTGGAGTGTTTACCCTAGCGGGGGCTACGAGCAGTACTTC.

This clone was found a few times. The chain recombines TRBV28 with TRBJ1-4; the match to TRBD1 covers 9 bases. With V trimmed by 7 bases and J by 7 bases, 4 bases remained unmatched. Germline V gives CDR1 MDHEN, CDR2 SYDVKM. The CDR3 is 13 residues long. For the CDR3, the DNA is TGTGCCAGCAATGACAGGGGGGGTGAAAAACTGTTTTTT. This sequence encodes CASNDRGGEKLFF.

This clone was counted a single time. The gene calls are TRBV20-1 and TRBJ2-3, with 8 bases lining up with TRBD2. Per germline, CDR1 DFQATT and CDR2 SNEGSKA (reference sequence). This CDR3 has 14 residues. Trimming at V came to 3 bases and at J to 1 base, leaving 3 bases not matched to a gene. Written as DNA, the CDR3 is TGCAGTGCTAGTTTGCGGGAGGGCACAGATACGCAGTATTTT. It yields the protein CSASLREGTDTQYF.

This clone has a single count. The gene calls are TRBV28 and TRBJ2-3; TRBD2 is a possible D gene (6 bases). Trimming stripped 5 bases from V and 4 bases from J, with 19 bases between. Germline assignment: CDR1 MDHEN and CDR2 SYDVKM. This CDR3 comprises 16 residues. Written as DNA, the CDR3 is TGTGCCAGCAGTACCTTGACGGGAGATAGTCCAGATACGCAGTATTTT. This codes for CASSTLTGDSPDTQYF.

This chain links TRBV5-1 with TRBJ2-6; TRBD1 aligns across 9 bases. V was pared by 1 base and J by 0 bases, with 2 bases of the junction left unmatched. The V gene's germline CDR1 is SGHRS and CDR2 YFSETQ. This CDR3 has 17 residues. The CDR3 protein is CASSLTGGDSGANVLTF. The CDR3 region has the DNA TGCGCCAGCAGCTTGACAGGGGGCGACTCTGGGGCCAACGTCCTGACTTTC.

The J gene is TRBJ1-4, the V gene TRBV5-1; 9 nucleotides match TRBD1. Germline V CDR1 and CDR2: SGHRS, YFSETQ. The length of the CDR3 is 16 residues. V lost 3 bases, J lost 3 bases, and 6 bases stayed unmatched. In DNA form, the CDR3 reads TGCGCCAGCAGCTCAGGACAGGGGAGCGCTAATGAAAAACTGTTTTTT. Amino acids: CASSSGQGSANEKLFF.

The V gene is TRBV14, the J gene TRBJ1-4; TRBD1 matches at 8 bases. Germline trimming cut 4 bases from V and 8 bases from J; bases unmatched to any gene: 15. The CDR3 is 17 amino acids. The germline V gene has CDR1 SGHDN and CDR2 FVKESK. CDR3 region: CASSRGQGTGFWEKLFF. The CDR3, as DNA: TGTGCCAGCAGCCGAGGACAGGGTACAGGGTTTTGGGAAAAACTGTTTTTT.

The V gene is TRBV30, the J gene TRBJ1-2; 8 bases agree with TRBD1. Trimming at V came to 0 bases and at J to 8 bases, leaving 11 bases not matched to a gene. CDR3 length equals 15 residues. Germline lookup yields CDR1 GTSNPN and CDR2 SVGIG (reference sequence). CDR3: CAWSVQQGGKRGYTF. CDR3 bases: TGTGCCTGGAGTGTACAACAGGGGGGGAAAAGGGGCTACACCTTC.

The chain couples TRBV5-6 to TRBJ2-7; TRBD2 might be the D (6 bases). This CDR3 region has 15 residues. V gave up 4 bases and J gave up 12 bases, with 26 bases separating them. Germline V gene sequence: CDR1 SGHDT, CDR2 YYEEEE. The CDR3 DNA reads as TGTGCCAGCAGCCTCGGGGACTTTCCTACGAGCACCCCGTACTTC. It translates to CASSLGDFPTSTPYF.

This chain uses TRBV3-1 (or the pseudogene TRBV3-2) with TRBJ1-2; D call uncertain. The V gene's germline CDR1 is LGHDT and CDR2 YNNKEL (reference sequence). This CDR3 region has 12 residues. V lost 2 bases and J lost 4, with 5 bases in between. The CDR3 sequence: CASSQLPYGYTF. CDR3 DNA sequence: TGTGCCAGCAGCCAACTTCCCTATGGCTACACCTTC.

V usage is TRBV6-5 and J usage is TRBJ2-1; 8 bases map to TRBD2. This CDR3 has 16 residues. J was trimmed by 6 bases and V by 2 bases; bases with no gene match: 9. The germline CDR1 and CDR2 sequences are MNHEY and SVGAGI. CDR3 sequence (DNA): TGTGCCAGCAGTTACGCCGGGACTAGAACCGTCAATGAGCAGTTCTTC. Amino acids: CASSYAGTRTVNEQFF.

Here the CDR3 DNA reads TGTGCCAGCAGCCTCCGGGACAGGAGGGTCGATGAGCAGTTCTTC. Protein: CASSLRDRRVDEQFF. V and J are TRBV7-8 and TRBJ2-1; 8 nucleotides agree with TRBD1. This CDR3 spans 15 amino acids. V lost 5 bases to trimming and J lost 8 bases; unmatched junction nucleotides: 11. Per the germline V gene, CDR1 is SGHVS and CDR2 is FQNEAQ.

The rearrangement uses TRBV9 and TRBJ1-1, with unresolved D. V was trimmed by 1 base and J by 2 bases, leaving 9 bases between them. There are 14 residues in the CDR3. Looked up from germline, CDR1 is SGDLS and CDR2 is YYNGEE. Here the CDR3 DNA reads TGTGCCAGCAGCGTACGGGGTACAAACACTGAAGCTTTCTTT. It specifies CASSVRGTNTEAFF.

The gene calls are TRBV28 and TRBJ2-6; no firm D call. V lost 2 bases and J lost 2, with 22 bases in between. Germline V gene sequence: CDR1 MDHEN, CDR2 SYDVKM. CDR3 size: 20 residues. The CDR3 DNA reads TGTGCCAGCAGTTTAAGATCTGGGCTGAGATTTAAGGCTGGGGCCAACGTCCTGACTTTC. It yields the protein CASSLRSGLRFKAGANVLTF.